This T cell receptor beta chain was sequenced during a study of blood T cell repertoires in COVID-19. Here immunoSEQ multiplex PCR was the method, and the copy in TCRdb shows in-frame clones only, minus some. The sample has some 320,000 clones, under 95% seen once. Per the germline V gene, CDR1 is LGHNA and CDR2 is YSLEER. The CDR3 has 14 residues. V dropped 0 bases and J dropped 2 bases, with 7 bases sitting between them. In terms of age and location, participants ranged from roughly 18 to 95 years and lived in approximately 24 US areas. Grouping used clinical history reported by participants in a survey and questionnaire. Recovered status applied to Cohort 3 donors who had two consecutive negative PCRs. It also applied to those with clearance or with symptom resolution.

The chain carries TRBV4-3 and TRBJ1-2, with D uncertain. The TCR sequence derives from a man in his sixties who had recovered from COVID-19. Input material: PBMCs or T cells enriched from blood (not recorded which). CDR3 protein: CASSQDSTNYGYTF. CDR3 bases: TGCGCCAGCAGCCAAGATTCCACAAACTATGGCTACACCTTC.